The clone carrying this T cell receptor beta chain was seen many times. In TCRdb, the 5' RACE reads were re-called with MiXCR into one record per CDR3 protein. The sample carries fewer than 200,000 distinct CDR3 sequences, 15% to 20% recorded once. The sample originates from a study of CD8 T cells in ankylosing spondylitis. CDR1 and CDR2 from the germline V gene are SGHTA and FQGTGA. V was clipped by 5 bases and J by 1 base; unmatched bases: 3. This CDR3 is 15 amino acids long. This chain connects TRBV7-3 to TRBJ2-3, with 10 bases identical to TRBD2. The TCR was taken from a male donor aged 5 to 30 with ankylosing spondylitis or in good health (not recorded which). The sequenced sample was blood, either unsorted or a sorted T cell fraction (not recorded which). CDR3 bases: TGTGCCAGCAGCCCGCTAGCGGGAGGCACAGATACGCAGTATTTT. As protein: CASSPLAGGTDTQYF.